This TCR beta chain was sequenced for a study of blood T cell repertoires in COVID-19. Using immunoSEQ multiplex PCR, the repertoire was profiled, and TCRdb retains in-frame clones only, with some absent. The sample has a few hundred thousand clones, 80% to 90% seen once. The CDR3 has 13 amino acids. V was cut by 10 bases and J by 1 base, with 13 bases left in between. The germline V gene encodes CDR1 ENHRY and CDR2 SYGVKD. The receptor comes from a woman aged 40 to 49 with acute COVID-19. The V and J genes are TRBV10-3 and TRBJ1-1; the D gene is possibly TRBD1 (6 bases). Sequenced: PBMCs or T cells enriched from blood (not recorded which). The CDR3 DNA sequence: TGTGCCACGAATAAACAGGGGAACACTGAAGCTTTCTTT. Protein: CATNKQGNTEAFF.